What follows are 29 T cell receptor beta chains derived from one specimen sequenced in a study of OX40 agonist ivuxolimab in advanced cancers. Clones were sequenced by immunoSEQ multiplex PCR, and TCRdb holds only the in-frame ones, with some missing. The table lists 48,000 or so clones, roughly 81% of them singletons, with 9.9% in the top ten. This specimen consisted of CD4+ or CD8+ T cells sorted from blood, obtained in a trial of the OX40 agonist ivuxolimab. The receptors come from an adult with an advanced solid tumor such as melanoma, head and neck, liver or kidney cancer.

The chain links TRBV30 to TRBJ2-1; TRBD2 matches 9 bases. V gave up 0 bases and J gave up 6 bases; unmatched junction bases: 6. The CDR3 runs to 15 residues. Germline assignment: CDR1 GTSNPN and CDR2 SVGIG (reference sequence). The DNA of the CDR3 is TGTGCCTGGAGTGTTGGGAGCGGGAGGCTCAATGAGCAGTTCTTC. Translation gives CAWSVGSGRLNEQFF.

The gene calls are TRBV10-3 and TRBJ2-1; 8 bases line up with TRBD2. The CDR3 runs 17 residues. CDR1 and CDR2 (germline): ENHRY, SYGVKD. V dropped 2 bases and J dropped 0; count of bases not matched to a gene: 6. CDR3 nucleotide sequence: TGTGCCATCAGTGAGCCTAGCGGGCCCCCCTCCTACAATGAGCAGTTCTTC. Its translation is CAISEPSGPPSYNEQFF.

The J gene is TRBJ1-1, the V gene TRBV29-1, with D perhaps matching TRBD1 (6 bases). The CDR3 is 15 residues long. Germline V gives CDR1 SQVTM, CDR2 ANQGSEA. The germline V and J ends were trimmed by 4 bases and 6 bases, with 21 bases remaining between them. CDR3 bases: TGCAGCGTTGGGGGTTTCGGGGGGCGTCGGGCTGAAGCTTTCTTT. Its translation is CSVGGFGGRRAEAFF.

The V and J genes are TRBV9 and TRBJ2-7; the D is unclear. Germline lookup yields CDR1 SGDLS and CDR2 YYNGEE. Deletions cut 4 bases from V and 0 bases from J, with 11 bases between. The CDR3 spans 14 residues. CDR3 sequence reads: CASSLRFSSYEQYF. The CDR3 region has the DNA TGTGCCAGCAGCCTCCGGTTTAGCTCCTACGAGCAGTACTTC.

V is TRBV5-1 and J is TRBJ2-1, with 9 bases matching TRBD1. CDR1 SGHRS and CDR2 YFSETQ come from the germline V gene. The CDR3 is 15 residues long. The trim removed 4 bases at V and 0 bases at J, leaving 2 bases unmatched. CDR3 DNA sequence: TGCGCCAGCAGCCGGGGACAGGGCTCCTACAATGAGCAGTTCTTC. Translation gives CASSRGQGSYNEQFF. The full variable domain, completed using reference TRBV5-1 and TRBJ2-1, is KAGVTQTPRYLIKTRGQQVTLSCSPISGHRSVSWYQQTPGQGLQFLFEYFSETQRNKGNFPGRFSGRQFSNSRSEMNVSTLELGDSALYLCASSRGQGSYNEQFFGPGTRLTVL.

V and J are TRBV25-1 and TRBJ1-2; D might be TRBD1 (6 bases). In germline, CDR1 is MGHDK, CDR2 SYGVNS. The CDR3 loop spans 17 amino acids. Trimming removed 2 bases from V and 5 bases from J, with 21 bases in between. CDR3 protein: CASSEGGGGQKIYGYTF. DNA for the CDR3: TGTGCCAGCAGTGAAGGCGGCGGGGGACAAAAAATTTATGGCTACACCTTC.

The chain joins TRBV5-1 to TRBJ2-7; D not resolved. Trimming took 4 bases from V and 1 from J, leaving 9 bases between them. This CDR3 has 13 amino acids. CDR1 SGHRS and CDR2 YFSETQ come from the germline V gene. The CDR3 DNA reads TGCGCCAGCAGCACGGACCGATCCTACGAGCAGTACTTC. It is translated as CASSTDRSYEQYF.

The V gene is TRBV21-1, the J gene TRBJ2-6; TRBD1 is the table's D call, not checked against the DNA. TRBV21-1 is labeled a pseudogene. CDR3 length: 18 residues. The CDR3 sequence: CASSKEGSVIPGANVLTF. For the CDR3, the DNA is TGTGCCAGCAGCAAAGAGGGGTCGGTAATCCCTGGGGCCAACGTCCTGACTTTC.

This clone has only one observation. The chain carries TRBV28 and TRBJ2-7; D call uncertain. The CDR3 is 12 amino acids. V was shortened by 5 bases and J by 5 bases, with 10 bases between the two germline ends. CDR1 and CDR2 from the germline V gene are MDHEN and SYDVKM. The CDR3 nucleotides are TGTGCCAGCAGTAGACGGTGGGACGAGCAGTACTTC. The encoded protein is CASSRRWDEQYF.

V and J are TRBV9 and TRBJ2-3; possible D gene TRBD2, 5 bases. CDR3 size: 15 residues. Germline values: CDR1 SGDLS, CDR2 YYNGEE. The V end was cut by 0 bases, the J end by 1 base, with 9 bases between. CDR3 amino acids: CASSVGPSRTDTQYF. Written as DNA, the CDR3 is TGTGCCAGCAGCGTAGGTCCTAGCCGCACAGATACGCAGTATTTT.

The chain uses TRBV5-1 and TRBJ2-5; 10 nucleotides line up with TRBD2. CDR3 length: 14 amino acids. V shed 5 bases, J shed 5 bases, and the junction held 6 bases outside the gene matches. Per the germline V gene, CDR1 is SGHRS and CDR2 is YFSETQ. This CDR3 reads CASRAGGQVETQYF. The CDR3 coding sequence is TGCGCCAGCAGAGCGGGAGGGCAGGTTGAGACCCAGTACTTC.

The chain combines TRBV30 with TRBJ2-7; D possibly corresponds to TRBD2 (6 bases). CDR3 size: 12 residues. The germline gives CDR1 GTSNPN, CDR2 SVGIG (reference sequence). The ends were cut back, 3 bases at V and 6 bases at J, with 12 bases in the middle. The CDR3 protein is CAWSSGLPEQYF. The CDR3 region has the DNA TGTGCCTGGAGCTCGGGACTCCCCGAGCAGTACTTC.

The V call is TRBV10-3, the J call TRBJ2-7; 10 bases agree with TRBD2. Germline-derived CDR1 and CDR2 are ENHRY and SYGVKD. The CDR3 is 16 residues long. V lost 0 bases and J lost 6; bases outside the gene matches: 8. The DNA of the CDR3 is TGTGCCATCAGTGAGTCTCGGCTAGCGGGAGACCGCGAGCAGTACTTC. Its protein product is CAISESRLAGDREQYF.

The rearrangement links TRBV18 to TRBJ2-3; the D gene could be TRBD1 or TRBD2 (6 bases each). Germline V gives CDR1 KGHSH, CDR2 LQKENI. Between the trimmed V and J ends, which lost 5 bases and 2 bases, there was a span of 8 bases. There are 13 residues in the CDR3. CDR3 sequence reads: CASSSGATDTQYF. CDR3 in DNA: TGTGCCAGCTCATCGGGGGCCACAGATACGCAGTATTTT.

The chain has TRBV5-1 and TRBJ2-7, with 8 bases fitting TRBD2. With 2 bases clipped from V and 0 bases from J, the junction kept 1 base outside the gene matches. Germline CDR1 reads SGHRS; CDR2 reads YFSETQ. The CDR3 loop spans 14 amino acids. The CDR3 nucleotides are TGCGCCAGCAGCTTAAGCGGGGGCTCCTACGAGCAGTACTTC. Protein sequence: CASSLSGGSYEQYF.

This clone has only one observation. This chain links TRBV7-9 with TRBJ2-7; D is possibly TRBD2 (6 bases). The length of the CDR3 is 14 residues. The V gene lost 3 bases and the J gene lost 2 bases, with 11 bases spanning the gap. The germline V gene has CDR1 SEHNR and CDR2 FQNEAQ (reference sequence). CDR3 DNA: TGTGCCAGCAGCTTCGGGAGTGTAGCCTACGAGCAGTACTTC. Its translation is CASSFGSVAYEQYF.

The chain carries TRBV4-2 and TRBJ2-3; D unresolved. Germline lookup yields CDR1 LGHNA and CDR2 YNFKEQ. The CDR3 loop spans 13 amino acids. V shed 4 bases and J shed 2 bases, with 7 bases lying between them. The chain's CDR3 is CASSLNPTDTQYF. The CDR3 nucleotides read TGTGCCAGCAGCCTCAACCCCACAGATACGCAGTATTTT.

Turning to this clone: One junction end disagrees with the germline gene, perhaps due to a read error. The CDR3 nucleotides are TGTGCCAGCAGCCTAGACTCCGGGACTAGCGGCTACGAGCAGTACTTC. As protein: CASSLDSGTSGYEQYF. This chain links TRBV11-2 with TRBJ2-5; 11 bases map to TRBD2. Matching the DNA end better, TRBJ2-7 makes the J call doubtful. This CDR3 is 16 amino acids long. The germline V gene has CDR1 SGHAT and CDR2 FQNNGV.

This clone has only a few counts. This chain uses TRBV6-4 with TRBJ2-5, with D maybe TRBD2 (6 bases). Germline-derived CDR1 and CDR2 are MRHNA and SNTAGT. With 4 bases removed from V and 1 base from J, the gap between germline ends came to 13 bases. The CDR3 length is 15 residues. This chain's CDR3 is CASSVLRDCQETQYF. The CDR3, as DNA: TGTGCCAGCAGTGTCCTAAGGGACTGCCAAGAGACCCAGTACTTC.

The chain uses TRBV5-1 and TRBJ1-3; the D is unclear. V was shortened by 0 bases and J by 1 base, with 8 bases between the two germline ends. CDR3 length equals 15 residues. Germline V gene data show CDR1 as SGHRS and CDR2 as YFSETQ. The CDR3 sequence is CASSLDGLSGNTIYF. CDR3 coding DNA: TGCGCCAGCAGCTTGGACGGGCTATCTGGAAACACCATATATTTT.

The chain uses TRBV7-9 and TRBJ2-3; 10 bases fit TRBD1. The germline gives CDR1 SEHNR, CDR2 FQNEAQ (reference sequence). V trimming: 2 bases; J trimming: 2 bases; junction bases outside the gene matches: 7. The CDR3 has 17 amino acids. CDR3 nucleotide sequence: TGTGCCAGCAGCTTAACCGGGGACAGGGGAAACACAGATACGCAGTATTTT. Protein product: CASSLTGDRGNTDTQYF. The variable domain in full, completed from reference TRBV7-9 and TRBJ2-3, reads DTGVSQNPRHKITKRGQNVTFRCDPISEHNRLYWYRQTLGQGPEFLTYFQNEAQLEKSRLLSDRFSAERPKGSFSTLEIQRTEQGDSAMYLCASSLTGDRGNTDTQYFGPGTRLTVL.

J is TRBJ1-2 and V is TRBV7-9; D is possibly TRBD1 (5 bases). V was trimmed by 4 bases and J by 6 bases, leaving 9 bases between them. This CDR3 comprises 12 residues. CDR1 and CDR2 from the germline V gene are SEHNR and FQNEAQ (reference sequence). The CDR3 spells CASSWRGDGYTF. The CDR3 region has the DNA TGTGCCAGCAGCTGGCGGGGGGATGGCTACACCTTC.

V is TRBV29-1 and J is TRBJ1-5; D not resolved. The germline V gene encodes CDR1 SQVTM and CDR2 ANQGSEA. This CDR3 comprises 14 residues. V was shortened by 6 bases and J by 0 bases, with 12 bases between the two germline ends. CDR3 sequence: CSVATGSSNQPQHF. The CDR3 nucleotides are TGCAGCGTCGCGACGGGATCTAGCAATCAGCCCCAGCATTTT.

The rearrangement uses TRBV19 and TRBJ2-6; 7 bases map to TRBD2. There are 16 residues in the CDR3. In germline, CDR1 is LNHDA, CDR2 SQIVND (reference sequence). The trim removed 3 bases at V and 4 bases at J, leaving 6 bases unmatched. The DNA of the CDR3 is TGTGCCAGTAGTATGGGCGGGAGAGCCGGGGCCAACGTCCTGACTTTC. Protein sequence: CASSMGGRAGANVLTF.

The chain carries TRBV7-9 and TRBJ2-1; 12 nucleotides align to TRBD2. With V trimmed by 5 bases and J by 10 bases, 12 bases remained unmatched. Germline loops: CDR1 SEHNR, CDR2 FQNEAQ (reference sequence). CDR3 length equals 16 residues. The CDR3 nucleotides are TGTGCCAGCAGCCTCAGACTAGCGGGGGCCGTGGGGGAGCAGTTCTTC. It is translated as CASSLRLAGAVGEQFF.

DNA of the CDR3: TGTGCCAGCAGCTTGGAAGGGGTGCGTGGCACTGAAGCTTTCTTT. Its protein product is CASSLEGVRGTEAFF. V gene TRBV5-4 combines with J gene TRBJ1-1; maybe TRBD1 (5 bases). The CDR3 covers 15 residues. Germline values: CDR1 SGHNT, CDR2 YYREEE (reference sequence). V lost 0 bases to trimming and J lost 4 bases, with 13 bases between them.

The chain combines TRBV19 with TRBJ2-3; 12 nucleotides align to TRBD2. V shed 5 bases and J 5 bases; nucleotides not matched to a gene: 11. Germline V gives CDR1 LNHDA, CDR2 SQIVND (reference sequence). The CDR3 covers 17 residues. CDR3 coding DNA: TGTGCCAGTAGTCACGGGACTAGCGGGTACCGAGGAGATACGCAGTATTTT. Its translation is CASSHGTSGYRGDTQYF.

The rearrangement joins TRBV9 to TRBJ2-3; D may match TRBD1 or TRBD2 (5 bases each). The V end lost 3 bases, the J end lost 2 bases, and 16 bases lay between the germline ends. CDR1 SGDLS and CDR2 YYNGEE come from the germline V gene. The CDR3 covers 16 residues. CDR3 in DNA: TGTGCCAGCAGCGACCGGGACCGCACTGCCACAGATACGCAGTATTTT. Its protein is CASSDRDRTATDTQYF.

The chain is built from TRBV15 and TRBJ2-3; D is unclear. V dropped 5 bases and J dropped 3 bases, with 18 bases sitting between them. This CDR3 contains 16 residues. Germline V gives CDR1 LNHNV, CDR2 YYDKDF (reference sequence). CDR3 loop: CATSRYLGVSTDTQYF. CDR3 bases: TGTGCCACCAGCCGCTACCTTGGTGTTTCGACAGATACGCAGTATTTT.